This T cell receptor beta chain was found in a study of graft-versus-host responses after intestinal transplantation (TCRdb year 2021). With regard to the full study: Recipients received multivisceral, liver-intestinal, or isolated intestinal transplants. Rather than going through the commercial service, samples from a few later patients were sequenced in-house on an Illumina MiSeq and processed with MiXCR. Every recipient was given anti-thymocyte globulin induction, then maintenance tacrolimus and steroids for about three years. Graft-versus-host and host-versus-graft alloreactive T cell clones were tracked in the graft, circulation and bone marrow after intestinal transplantation using bulk TCR-beta CDR3 sequencing. A cohort of roughly 25 intestinal transplant recipients, including one retransplant, was enrolled, and a few patients lacking pretransplant specimens were excluded. Donor T cell macrochimerism was defined as a peak of at least 4% donor T cells among recipient peripheral blood mononuclear cells. Alloreactive clones were identified by sequencing pre-transplant mixed lymphocyte reaction products and comparing them with unstimulated pre-transplant donor and recipient T cells. Points the paper makes about the study in general: Early after transplant, declines in HvG clones were associated with peak levels of circulating GvH clones. In the allografts of patients with donor T cell macrochimerism, GvH to HvG T cell clonal ratios were high. Conclusions were limited by the relatively low number and heterogeneity of intestinal transplant patients. GvH clones turned up in recipient bone marrow, with some appearing earlier in ileal mucosa or blood, a pattern consistent with an intestinal mucosal origin.

Library method: the immunoSEQ multiplex PCR assay. For most patients, genomic DNA was subjected to high-throughput TCR-beta CDR3 sequencing by Adaptive Biotechnologies. Concerning the study's data processing: Adaptive's ImmunoSEQ software supplied the TCR sequencing data for 18 patients, while MiXCR and VDJtools were used to process a few other patients. CDR3 nucleotide sequences shared between donor and recipient were removed because the origin of such sequences could not be assigned. At least 2-fold expansion over unstimulated cells and a minimum CFSE-low frequency of 0.002% (template counts) or 0.001% (read counts) were required for clones to be classified as alloreactive. A clone was considered mappable if detected in the sequenced pre-transplant spleen, lymph node, or MLR CFSE-low populations of the donor or recipient. The cumulative frequency of alloreactive clones was calculated as a percentage of all sequences, weighted by copy number. TCRdb obtained this table from immuneACCESS and retained in-frame rearrangements with V and J assigned. These tables miss some clones; where compared with another copy, unresolved V genes account for less than half of the shortfall, and the remainder is unexplained. Clonal size and the V and J genes are those of that table, whereas D and trimming came from the DNA. The sample has about 40,000 clones on record, approximately 93% of them singletons. The ten largest clones take up 3.6% of the sample.

Blood samples were collected up to 4 times in the first month after transplant and then at least monthly when available. Comments on this clone: The target of this receptor is not known. One base away there is no much larger clone; base qualities are not given.

From V the trimming removes 1 base and from J it removes 2 bases, while the gene matches leave 14 bases of the junction unaccounted for. The germline V gene encodes CDR1 MDHEN and CDR2 SYDVKM. From the cysteine through the phenylalanine, the CDR3 covers 19 amino acids. Here the CDR3 DNA is all that survives: 57 bases in frame from base 1. This receptor was obtained from a human patient who received an intestinal transplant, so some T cells may come from the graft donor. The sequence joins TRBV28 to TRBJ2-7, with 10 junctional bases fitting TRBD2. The sample was PBMCs, taken 700 to 850 days after intestinal transplantation. The nucleotides are TGTGCCAGCAGTTTATCTAGCGGGAGTCACCACAAACGGACCTACGAGCAGTACTTC. The resulting protein is CASSLSSGSHHKRTYEQYF.